This passage covers 24 T cell receptor beta chains from one sample sequenced in a study of T cell changes during pregnancy in multiple sclerosis. Some clones are missing from TCRdb's copy, which holds only in-frame ones; the method was immunoSEQ multiplex PCR. The data show over 70,000 clones, with roughly 94% seen just once and 0.7% to 0.95% held by the top ten. The sample consisted of peripheral blood, taken in the third trimester of pregnancy. These receptors were collected from a female donor with multiple sclerosis, enrolled in a pregnancy study.

The CDR3 nucleotides are TGTGCCAGCAGCTTATACAGAAACACCGGGGAGCTGTTTTTT. Its translation is CASSLYRNTGELFF. The chain recombines TRBV7-2 with TRBJ2-2; D is ambiguous. This CDR3 has 14 residues. The V end lost 2 bases, the J end lost 2 bases, and 6 bases lay between the germline ends. Germline-derived CDR1 and CDR2 are SGHTA and FQGNSA.

The rearrangement joins TRBV5-1 to TRBJ2-3, with 7 bases fitting TRBD2. CDR1 and CDR2 from the germline V gene are SGHRS and YFSETQ. V trimming: 0 bases; J trimming: 0 bases; junction bases outside the gene matches: 1. CDR3 size: 15 residues. The CDR3 is CASSLVGGSTDTQYF. Here the CDR3 DNA reads TGCGCCAGCAGCTTGGTCGGGGGGAGCACAGATACGCAGTATTTT.

The rearrangement joins TRBV5-4 to TRBJ1-4, with D uncertain. V lost 2 bases and J lost 8, with 7 bases in between. This CDR3 contains 12 residues. CDR1 and CDR2 (germline): SGHNT, YYREEE (reference sequence). CDR3 DNA: TGTGCCAGCAGCTTCGACACCGAAAAACTGTTTTTT. Protein sequence: CASSFDTEKLFF.

The chain uses TRBV5-6 and TRBJ2-7; TRBD2 matches at 10 bases. CDR1 and CDR2 from the germline V gene are SGHDT and YYEEEE. The junction had 16 bases not matched to a gene; V was cut back by 5 bases and J by 2 bases. The CDR3 totals 18 residues. The CDR3: CASRSTSGTQAPPYEQYF. The CDR3 region has the DNA TGTGCCAGCAGGAGTACTAGCGGGACACAAGCCCCCCCCTACGAGCAGTACTTC.

This chain connects TRBV19 to TRBJ1-5, with TRBD1 as a possible D gene (6 bases). V lost 3 bases and J 3 bases, leaving 12 bases between the germline ends. Germline-derived CDR1 and CDR2 are LNHDA and SQIVND (reference sequence). This CDR3 spans 15 amino acids. In DNA form, the CDR3 reads TGTGCCAGTAGTATTAAGGACAGTTTCAATCAGCCCCAGCATTTT. Its protein product is CASSIKDSFNQPQHF.

This rearrangement joins TRBV5-1 to TRBJ2-7, with D possibly TRBD1 on 6 matching bases. The CDR3 totals 14 residues. In germline, CDR1 is SGHRS, CDR2 YFSETQ. Trimming removed 4 bases from V and 0 bases from J, with 11 bases in between. The CDR3 DNA sequence: TGCGCCAGCAGCATAGGACAGTCCTCCTACGAGCAGTACTTC. It translates to CASSIGQSSYEQYF.

This clone occurred once. This sequence joins TRBV15 and TRBJ2-1; possibly TRBD2 for D (5 bases). The CDR3 totals 15 residues. The ends were cut back, 1 base at V and 0 bases at J, with 7 bases in the middle. The V gene's germline CDR1 is LNHNV and CDR2 YYDKDF (reference sequence). The CDR3 here is CATSRAGISYNEQFF. The CDR3 DNA is TGTGCCACCAGCAGAGCGGGGATCTCCTACAATGAGCAGTTCTTC.

V usage is TRBV7-6 and J usage is TRBJ2-2, with a tentative D call TRBD1 (6 bases). Trimming removed 5 bases at V and 3 bases at J, with 13 bases between. Germline loops: CDR1 SGHVS, CDR2 FNYEAQ. The CDR3 contains 15 residues. Here the CDR3 DNA reads TGTGCCAGCAGCACTGCACAGGGTTACACCGGGGAGCTGTTTTTT. Translated: CASSTAQGYTGELFF.

The chain recombines TRBV11-2 with TRBJ2-7; 8 nucleotides agree with TRBD1. The CDR3 runs to 13 residues. Trimming removed 5 bases from V and 9 bases from J; junction bases left unmatched: 9. In germline, CDR1 is SGHAT, CDR2 FQNNGV. DNA of the CDR3: TGTGCCAGCAGCCATAGACAGGGGTTGGGGCAGTACTTC. It yields the protein CASSHRQGLGQYF.

The chain uses TRBV9 and TRBJ2-7; 9 nucleotides agree with TRBD2. Trimming cost V 0 bases and J 5 bases; bases outside gene matches: 6. The CDR3 is 15 amino acids. Germline-derived CDR1 and CDR2 are SGDLS and YYNGEE. Written as DNA, the CDR3 is TGTGCCAGCAGCGTAGGGCTAGCGGGACCCAACGAGCAGTACTTC. Translation: CASSVGLAGPNEQYF.

The V and J genes are TRBV9 and TRBJ1-3; maybe TRBD1 (6 bases). Germline loops: CDR1 SGDLS, CDR2 YYNGEE. The CDR3 has 19 residues. V shed 0 bases and J shed 0 bases, with 19 bases lying between them. The CDR3, as DNA: TGTGCCAGCAGCGTAGGGCCCTCGCCGACAGGTAGCTCTGGAAACACCATATATTTT. This sequence encodes CASSVGPSPTGSSGNTIYF.

The CDR3 loop reads CASSFLGNTIYF. The DNA for the CDR3 is TGTGCCAGCAGCTTCCTAGGAAACACCATATATTTT. This chain joins TRBV11-2 and TRBJ1-3; D is unresolved. CDR3 length equals 12 residues. Germline assignment: CDR1 SGHAT and CDR2 FQNNGV. V lost 3 bases to trimming and J lost 4 bases, with 4 bases between them. Full variable domain (missing parts from reference TRBV11-2 and TRBJ1-3): EAGVAQSPRYKIIEKRQSVAFWCNPISGHATLYWYQQILGQGPKLLIQFQNNGVVDDSQLPKDRFSAERLKGVDSTLKIQPAKLEDSAVYLCASSFLGNTIYFGEGSWLTVV.

The J gene is TRBJ1-4, the V gene TRBV19, with 8 bases fitting TRBD1. The V gene end was trimmed by 4 bases and the J gene end by 7 bases; junction bases not matched to a gene: 5. The CDR3 sequence is 14 residues long. The germline CDR1 and CDR2 sequences are LNHDA and SQIVND (reference sequence). The CDR3 spells CASSNTGGAEKLFF. CDR3 nucleotide sequence: TGTGCCAGTAGTAACACAGGGGGAGCTGAAAAACTGTTTTTT.

J is TRBJ1-3 and V is TRBV28; D perhaps matches TRBD1 (5 bases). V was cut by 2 bases and J by 0 bases, with 8 bases left in between. CDR1 MDHEN and CDR2 SYDVKM come from the germline V gene. CDR3 size: 15 residues. The chain's CDR3 is CASSLPGYSGNTIYF. Here the CDR3 DNA reads TGTGCCAGCAGTTTACCAGGGTACTCTGGAAACACCATATATTTT.

This chain joins TRBV4-1 and TRBJ2-1; D ambiguous. CDR3 length: 16 amino acids. V was clipped by 1 base and J by 5 bases, with 15 bases between them. Germline V lookup: CDR1 MGHRA, CDR2 YSYEKL. The CDR3 reads CASSQVGGLTHNEQFF. In DNA, the CDR3 is TGCGCCAGCAGCCAAGTCGGCGGTCTAACCCACAATGAGCAGTTCTTC.

V gene TRBV19 combines with J gene TRBJ2-5; TRBD2 agrees at 9 bases. This CDR3 is 15 amino acids long. From germline, CDR1 is LNHDA and CDR2 SQIVND (reference sequence). J lost 4 bases, V lost 1 base, and 4 bases had no gene match. The CDR3 bases are TGTGCCAGTAGTATAGTTAGCGGGAGAGTAGAGACCCAGTACTTC. Translated, it gives CASSIVSGRVETQYF.

This clone appeared a few times. The V call is TRBV28, the J call TRBJ2-7, with a weak D call TRBD1 (5 bases). Germline V gene sequence: CDR1 MDHEN, CDR2 SYDVKM. CDR3 length: 18 residues. V lost 4 bases and J 4 bases, leaving 26 bases between the germline ends. The CDR3 region has the DNA TGTGCCAGCAGTTCTCCCCTTCTAACAGGTACTTTTAATTACGAGCAGTACTTC. Its translation: CASSSPLLTGTFNYEQYF.

J is TRBJ2-2 and V is TRBV5-1; D perhaps matches TRBD2 (6 bases). V was pared by 5 bases and J by 2 bases, with 10 bases between. The CDR3 extends over 14 amino acids. Germline-derived CDR1 and CDR2 are SGHRS and YFSETQ. CDR3 sequence: CASRRDRNTGELFF. The DNA for the CDR3 is TGCGCCAGCAGGCGGGACCGTAACACCGGGGAGCTGTTTTTT.

The rearrangement links TRBV28 to TRBJ2-3, with D uncertain. The CDR3 loop spans 14 amino acids. Germline CDR1 is MDHEN and CDR2 is SYDVKM. V lost 1 base and J 4 bases, leaving 9 bases between the germline ends. CDR3 sequence (DNA): TGTGCCAGCAGTTTATCGTCGCAGGCAGATACGCAGTATTTT. This translates into CASSLSSQADTQYF.

The V and J genes are TRBV4-1 and TRBJ1-2; D gene uncertain. CDR3 size: 15 residues. Germline CDR1 MGHRA, CDR2 YSYEKL. The germline V and J ends were trimmed by 6 bases and 0 bases, with 14 bases remaining between them. CDR3 bases: TGCGCCAGCAGGCCAAGCCCAGGAACTAACTATGGCTACACCTTC. Translation gives CASRPSPGTNYGYTF.

The genes are TRBV18 and TRBJ2-2; unclear D gene. The V end lost 1 base, the J end lost 0 bases, and 6 bases lay between the germline ends. CDR1 KGHSH and CDR2 LQKENI come from the germline V gene. CDR3 length: 15 residues. CDR3: CASSPQDTNTGELFF. The CDR3 DNA sequence: TGTGCCAGCTCACCACAAGACACGAACACCGGGGAGCTGTTTTTT.

This clone was seen just once. The J gene is TRBJ2-1, the V gene TRBV2, with 9 bases matching TRBD2. Germline CDR1 and CDR2: SNHLY and FYNNEI. This CDR3 region has 13 residues. Unmatched junction bases numbered 2, after V lost 6 bases and J lost 5 bases. The CDR3 DNA reads TGTGCCAGCAGCCGACTAGCGGACAATGAGCAGTTCTTC. Its protein is CASSRLADNEQFF.

The V call is TRBV7-5, the J call TRBJ2-2; TRBD1 reflects the table's D call only, with no check against the DNA. TRBV7-5 is an annotated pseudogene. The CDR3 loop spans 15 amino acids. CDR3 protein: CVRSSRQGNTGELFF. Written as DNA, the CDR3 is TGTGTCAGAAGCTCCCGACAGGGGAACACCGGGGAGCTGTTTTTT.

The chain is built from TRBV6-1 and TRBJ1-1; the D gene is possibly TRBD1 (6 bases). CDR1 and CDR2 (germline): MNHNS, SASEGT. The CDR3 spans 13 residues. V was clipped by 1 base and J by 3 bases, with 6 bases between them. CDR3 loop: CASSEGTDTEAFF. The DNA of the CDR3 is TGTGCCAGCAGTGAAGGGACAGACACTGAAGCTTTCTTT.